These 21 T cell receptor beta chains were sequenced from one sample in a study of cytomegalovirus exposure and HLA in healthy donors. Both 60 Vbeta primers and 13 Jbeta primers went into the PCR. TCRdb keeps only in-frame clones here, not all; method: immunoSEQ multiplex PCR. The sample includes more than 55,000 clones. The specimen sequenced was PBMCs. The source is a woman in her thirties or forties in good health and CMV-seropositive.

The rearrangement joins TRBV4-2 to TRBJ1-2; D is possibly TRBD1 (5 bases). The CDR3 contains 15 residues. Germline V gene data show CDR1 as LGHNA and CDR2 as YNFKEQ. Between the trimmed V and J ends, which lost 1 base and 2 bases, there was a span of 11 bases. The CDR3 DNA sequence: TGTGCCAGCAGCCAAGCGACAGCCGTCAACTATGGCTACACCTTC. It encodes CASSQATAVNYGYTF.

The V and J genes are TRBV6-5 and TRBJ2-2, with 12 bases that match TRBD2. V lost 6 bases, J lost 6 bases, and 5 bases stayed unmatched. Looked up from germline, CDR1 is MNHEY and CDR2 is SVGAGI. The CDR3 is 15 amino acids. This CDR3 is CASSPLAGGPGELFF. CDR3 DNA sequence: TGTGCCAGCAGCCCTCTAGCGGGGGGGCCCGGGGAGCTGTTTTTT.

V usage is TRBV2 and J usage is TRBJ2-6; 7 bases agree with TRBD2. Germline V CDR1 and CDR2: SNHLY, FYNNEI. The CDR3 totals 15 residues. V was pared by 6 bases and J by 4 bases, with 6 bases of the junction left unmatched. The CDR3 here is CASRGGATGANVLTF. The CDR3 bases are TGTGCCAGCAGGGGAGGGGCTACGGGGGCCAACGTCCTGACTTTC.

J is TRBJ2-7 and V is TRBV4-1, with 12 bases identical to TRBD2. The CDR3 runs 18 residues. Trimming at V came to 0 bases and at J to 4 bases, leaving 10 bases not matched to a gene. Germline V gene data show CDR1 as MGHRA and CDR2 as YSYEKL. The CDR3 region has the DNA TGCGCCAGCAGCCAAGATGGTCTAGCGGGAGGGATTAGGTACGAGCAGTACTTC. It yields the protein CASSQDGLAGGIRYEQYF.

This chain uses TRBV7-3 with TRBJ2-7; 8 bases match TRBD2. Germline CDR1 and CDR2: SGHTA and FQGTGA. V lost 2 bases, J lost 2 bases, and 2 bases stayed unmatched. This CDR3 has 14 amino acids. CDR3 loop: CASSLGGLAYEQYF. CDR3 DNA sequence: TGTGCCAGCAGCTTAGGGGGACTAGCCTACGAGCAGTACTTC.

V and J are TRBV4-1 and TRBJ1-6; tentatively, D is TRBD1 (5 bases). The CDR3 is 16 residues long. Looked up from germline, CDR1 is MGHRA and CDR2 is YSYEKL. The V end lost 4 bases, the J end lost 9 bases, and 19 bases lay between the germline ends. CDR3 DNA: TGCGCCAGCAGCCCAGGGAGCGGGGGGAAGCGTTCACCCCTCCACTTT. Its translation is CASSPGSGGKRSPLHF.

The CDR3: CASSSLRGGRNEQFF. For the CDR3, the DNA is TGTGCCAGCAGCTCCTTGCGGGGGGGCAGGAATGAGCAGTTCTTC. The genes are TRBV7-9 and TRBJ2-1, with 9 bases lining up with TRBD2. The CDR3 is made up of 15 amino acids. J was trimmed by 7 bases and V by 4 bases; bases with no gene match: 8. Germline V gene sequence: CDR1 SEHNR, CDR2 FQNEAQ (reference sequence).

The V call is TRBV28, the J call TRBJ1-5, with 9 bases aligning to TRBD1. CDR3 length: 12 residues. Looked up from germline, CDR1 is MDHEN and CDR2 is SYDVKM. V was clipped by 11 bases and J by 7 bases; unmatched bases: 6. CDR3 DNA sequence: TGTGCCCTGGGACAGGGTGGGCAGCCCCAGCATTTT. Protein product: CALGQGGQPQHF.

This chain connects TRBV5-4 to TRBJ2-1; 8 nucleotides line up with TRBD2. CDR1 and CDR2 from the germline V gene are SGHNT and YYREEE (reference sequence). V was pared by 4 bases and J by 1 base, with 10 bases of the junction left unmatched. The CDR3 totals 17 residues. CDR3 sequence (DNA): TGTGCCAGCAGCAGTCAAGCGGGAGTAAGGTCCTACAATGAGCAGTTCTTC. It is translated as CASSSQAGVRSYNEQFF.

The chain uses TRBV7-9 and TRBJ2-1, with 7 bases aligning to TRBD1. CDR1 is SEHNR, CDR2 FQNEAQ, per germline (reference sequence). The CDR3 has 15 amino acids. V lost 5 bases, J lost 0 bases, and 4 bases stayed unmatched. The CDR3 DNA reads TGTGCCAGCAGCCGAACAGGGGACTCCTACAATGAGCAGTTCTTC. It specifies CASSRTGDSYNEQFF.

The CDR3 sequence: CASSSGGAGSYNEQFF. The CDR3 DNA follows: TGTGCCAGCAGCTCCGGAGGCGCGGGCTCCTACAATGAGCAGTTCTTC. The V gene is TRBV7-2, the J gene TRBJ2-1; D might be TRBD2 (5 bases). The CDR3 length is 16 residues. Germline CDR1 is SGHTA and CDR2 is FQGNSA. V was clipped by 4 bases and J by 0 bases, with 13 bases between them.

The rearrangement uses TRBV5-1 and TRBJ1-2, with TRBD1 matching over 9 bases. CDR1 is SGHRS and CDR2 is YFSETQ in the germline V gene. Trimming took 2 bases from V and 7 from J; bases not matched to a gene: 9. This CDR3 is built from 15 residues. CDR3 loop: CASSLTGTGTSGYTF. The CDR3 region has the DNA TGCGCCAGCAGCTTAACCGGGACAGGGACTTCTGGCTACACCTTC.

The chain is built from TRBV18 and TRBJ1-2; D is possibly TRBD1 (6 bases). With 4 bases removed from V and 8 bases from J, the gap between germline ends came to 14 bases. The CDR3 totals 13 residues. Germline CDR1 reads KGHSH; CDR2 reads LQKENI. The chain's CDR3 is CASSQDRSGGYTF. As DNA, the CDR3 is TGTGCCAGCTCACAAGACAGGTCGGGAGGCTACACCTTC.

In DNA form, the CDR3 reads TGTGCCAGCAGTTTAGAAATGACGGGATTGGGCTCCTACGAGCAGTACTTC. Amino acids: CASSLEMTGLGSYEQYF. V gene TRBV27 combines with J gene TRBJ2-7; D may be TRBD2 (5 bases). The germline gives CDR1 MNHEY, CDR2 SMNVEV (reference sequence). This CDR3 has 17 amino acids. With 2 bases removed from V and 0 bases from J, the gap between germline ends came to 17 bases.

The chain carries TRBV10-2 and TRBJ2-3; a weak D match, TRBD1 (6 bases). The CDR3 contains 18 residues. CDR1 and CDR2 from the germline V gene are WSHSY and SAAADI. Trimming shortened V by 4 bases and J by 4 bases, and 24 bases separated the two germline ends. This CDR3 reads CASSGGPVWGQRSDTQYF. In DNA form, the CDR3 reads TGCGCCAGCAGTGGGGGCCCTGTGTGGGGACAAAGGTCAGATACGCAGTATTTT.

The chain uses TRBV7-9 and TRBJ2-5; D is perhaps TRBD1 (5 bases). CDR1 and CDR2 (germline): SEHNR, FQNEAQ (reference sequence). The CDR3 runs 17 residues. Trimming removed 5 bases from V and 5 bases from J, with 24 bases in between. The CDR3 sequence: CASSKTSMTLSGETQYF. The CDR3 coding sequence is TGTGCCAGCAGCAAAACTTCCATGACCCTCTCAGGGGAGACCCAGTACTTC. The whole variable domain, filled in from reference TRBV7-9 and TRBJ2-5, reads DTGVSQNPRHKITKRGQNVTFRCDPISEHNRLYWYRQTLGQGPEFLTYFQNEAQLEKSRLLSDRFSAERPKGSFSTLEIQRTEQGDSAMYLCASSKTSMTLSGETQYFGPGTRLLVL.

This sequence joins TRBV19 and TRBJ1-1, with D perhaps matching TRBD1 (6 bases). V was pared by 3 bases and J by 12 bases, with 20 bases between. CDR3 size: 14 residues. Germline V lookup: CDR1 LNHDA, CDR2 SQIVND (reference sequence). The CDR3 sequence is CASSIEVVTGEPFF. For the CDR3, the DNA is TGTGCCAGTAGTATTGAGGTAGTGACAGGCGAGCCTTTCTTT.

This sequence joins TRBV9 and TRBJ2-2; D may be TRBD1 (5 bases). Germline CDR1 and CDR2: SGDLS and YYNGEE. The CDR3 extends over 16 amino acids. Trimming removed 0 bases from V and 3 bases from J, with 12 bases in between. CDR3 region: CASSVGSRVDTGELFF. CDR3 in DNA: TGTGCCAGCAGCGTAGGAAGCAGGGTCGACACCGGGGAGCTGTTTTTT.

This chain connects TRBV7-9 to TRBJ1-4; TRBD1 aligns across 11 bases. The CDR3 loop spans 15 amino acids. From germline, CDR1 is SEHNR and CDR2 FQNEAQ (reference sequence). Trimming cost V 5 bases and J 8 bases; bases outside gene matches: 7. CDR3 sequence reads: CASSPPGTGGEKLFF. The CDR3 nucleotides read TGTGCCAGCAGCCCCCCCGGGACAGGGGGAGAAAAACTGTTTTTT.

The V and J genes are TRBV7-9 and TRBJ1-4; 8 bases are a match to TRBD1. The ends lost 5 bases at V and 8 bases at J; junction bases unmatched: 7. The CDR3 sequence is 14 residues long. Germline V gives CDR1 SEHNR, CDR2 FQNEAQ (reference sequence). CDR3 sequence: CASSLGQGGEKLFF. CDR3 DNA sequence: TGTGCCAGCAGCCTCGGACAGGGTGGGGAAAAACTGTTTTTT. Using reference TRBV7-9 and TRBJ1-4 for the parts outside the CDR3, the full variable domain is DTGVSQNPRHKITKRGQNVTFRCDPISEHNRLYWYRQTLGQGPEFLTYFQNEAQLEKSRLLSDRFSAERPKGSFSTLEIQRTEQGDSAMYLCASSLGQGGEKLFFGSGTQLSVL.

The V call is TRBV5-1, the J call TRBJ1-2, with no clear D. V lost 0 bases, J lost 3 bases, and 6 bases lay in between. This CDR3 has 13 residues. Germline values: CDR1 SGHRS, CDR2 YFSETQ. CDR3 nucleotide sequence: TGCGCCAGCAGCTTGGAACCGGACTATGGCTACACCTTC. It is translated as CASSLEPDYGYTF.